Shown below are 27 T cell receptor beta chains from a single sample sequenced in a study of OX40 agonist ivuxolimab in advanced cancers. Clones were sequenced by immunoSEQ multiplex PCR, and TCRdb holds only the in-frame ones, with some missing. Among approximately 70,000 clones, 85% to 90% were seen once, and the ten largest hold about 5.9%. The sequenced sample was CD4+ or CD8+ T cells sorted from blood, obtained in a trial of the OX40 agonist ivuxolimab. These receptor sequences come from an adult with an advanced solid tumor such as melanoma, head and neck, liver or kidney cancer.

The rearrangement uses TRBV15 and TRBJ2-4; TRBD1 aligns across 9 bases. V lost 1 base to trimming and J lost 9 bases; unmatched junction nucleotides: 4. This CDR3 is 14 amino acids long. Germline CDR1 is LNHNV and CDR2 is YYDKDF (reference sequence). The CDR3 loop is CATSRADRGTIQYF. Here the CDR3 DNA reads TGTGCCACCAGCAGAGCCGACAGGGGGACCATTCAGTACTTC.

The chain has TRBV21-1 and TRBJ1-5; TRBD1, the D gene given by the table, was not confirmed from the DNA. TRBV21-1 is noted as a pseudogene. There are 18 residues in the CDR3. CDR3 in amino acids: CASSKSRQGLGSNQPQHF. CDR3 DNA sequence: TGTGCCAGCAGCAAAAGCAGACAGGGATTGGGTAGCAATCAGCCCCAGCATTTT.

The gene calls are TRBV7-9 and TRBJ1-1, with D tentatively TRBD1 (5 bases). Germline CDR1 SEHNR, CDR2 FQNEAQ (reference sequence). Trimming took off 5 bases at V and 1 base at J, with 8 bases between the two ends. The length of the CDR3 is 13 residues. CDR3 amino acids: CASSLQENTEAFF. The DNA of the CDR3 is TGTGCCAGCAGCCTACAGGAGAACACTGAAGCTTTCTTT.

The chain combines TRBV28 with TRBJ2-7, with TRBD2 matching over 12 bases. The CDR3 has 19 residues. Germline V gene data show CDR1 as MDHEN and CDR2 as SYDVKM. V gave up 2 bases and J gave up 2 bases; unmatched junction bases: 13. CDR3 DNA: TGTGCCAGCAGTTTAGGTAGAACGTCTAGCGGGGGGGAAACCTACGAGCAGTACTTC. Its protein product is CASSLGRTSSGGETYEQYF.

This rearrangement joins TRBV7-9 to TRBJ1-6; D remains ambiguous. V dropped 3 bases and J dropped 10 bases, with 13 bases sitting between them. The CDR3 covers 14 residues. From germline, CDR1 is SEHNR and CDR2 FQNEAQ (reference sequence). As DNA, the CDR3 is TGTGCCAGCAGCTTGACCTCGGAGGGATCACCCCTCCACTTT. Translation gives CASSLTSEGSPLHF.

The chain employs TRBV10-2 and TRBJ1-2; the D gene is possibly TRBD1 (6 bases). In germline, CDR1 is WSHSY, CDR2 SAAADI. The CDR3 consists of 14 residues. Trimming shortened V by 5 bases and J by 7 bases, and 17 bases separated the two germline ends. The CDR3: CASSQTGAIGGYTF. CDR3 sequence (DNA): TGCGCCAGCAGTCAGACAGGTGCCATTGGTGGCTACACCTTC.

The genes are TRBV7-3 and TRBJ1-5, with unresolved D. V lost 2 bases and J lost 0, with 11 bases in between. CDR1 and CDR2 (germline): SGHTA, FQGTGA. The CDR3 has 16 residues. The CDR3 protein is CASSLVRGHSNQPQHF. The CDR3 bases are TGTGCCAGCAGCTTAGTTAGAGGGCATAGCAATCAGCCCCAGCATTTT.

The gene calls are TRBV7-9 and TRBJ1-2; D may be TRBD1 (5 bases). This CDR3 spans 14 amino acids. The V end was cut by 1 base, the J end by 5 bases, with 11 bases between. The germline gives CDR1 SEHNR, CDR2 FQNEAQ (reference sequence). CDR3 residues: CASSLGGPGYGYTF. CDR3 sequence (DNA): TGTGCCAGCAGCTTAGGAGGTCCAGGGTATGGCTACACCTTC.

The genes are TRBV11-1 and TRBJ2-5; a weak D match, TRBD1 (6 bases). Deletions cut 7 bases from V and 1 base from J, with 19 bases between. The CDR3 has 16 residues. Germline loops: CDR1 SGHAT, CDR2 FQDESV (reference sequence). The CDR3 reads CASKRGAGAFQETQYF. As DNA, the CDR3 is TGTGCCAGCAAGAGGGGAGCAGGGGCTTTCCAAGAGACCCAGTACTTC.

This clone has more than one count but fewer than ten. The CDR3 nucleotides read TGTGCCAGCAGTTTACCCTGGGAGACCCAGTACTTC. Its protein product is CASSLPWETQYF. This chain uses TRBV28 with TRBJ2-5; D gene unclear. The V gene lost 2 bases and the J gene lost 5 bases, with 6 bases spanning the gap. In germline, CDR1 is MDHEN, CDR2 SYDVKM. This CDR3 is built from 12 residues.

On this clone: This sample also contains other DNA sequences that code for the same CDR3. This chain links TRBV7-2 with TRBJ1-1; tentatively, D is TRBD1 (5 bases). Germline loops: CDR1 SGHTA, CDR2 FQGNSA. The CDR3 totals 14 residues. V lost 2 bases and J lost 1, with 8 bases in between. The CDR3, as DNA: TGTGCCAGCAGCTTACAGGGCACGAACACTGAAGCTTTCTTT. This translates into CASSLQGTNTEAFF.

The CDR3 DNA reads as TGTGCCAGCAGTGTTATTGGGGAGCAGTACTTC. It translates to CASSVIGEQYF. V is TRBV28 and J is TRBJ2-7; D gene unclear. The germline V and J ends were trimmed by 5 bases and 7 bases, with 9 bases remaining between them. CDR1 is MDHEN, CDR2 SYDVKM, per germline. There are 11 residues in the CDR3.

The chain recombines TRBV6-1 with TRBJ2-7, with D possibly TRBD1 on 6 matching bases. CDR1 and CDR2 from the germline V gene are MNHNS and SASEGT. The CDR3 loop spans 13 amino acids. V was pared by 6 bases and J by 3 bases, with 12 bases between. In nucleotides, the CDR3 is TGTGCCAGCAGAGGGGGATTGGACTACGAGCAGTACTTC. It is translated as CASRGGLDYEQYF.

V usage is TRBV6-5 and J usage is TRBJ2-7; D tentatively fits TRBD1 or TRBD2 (5 bases each). CDR1 and CDR2 (germline): MNHEY, SVGAGI. With 0 bases removed from V and 0 bases from J, the gap between germline ends came to 12 bases. CDR3 length equals 16 residues. CDR3 in amino acids: CASSYSGASSSYEQYF. In DNA, the CDR3 is TGTGCCAGCAGTTACTCCGGGGCCTCCAGCTCCTACGAGCAGTACTTC.

This chain links TRBV4-1 with TRBJ1-1; D not certain. The CDR3 is 14 residues long. The germline V gene encodes CDR1 MGHRA and CDR2 YSYEKL. The V end lost 0 bases, the J end lost 0 bases, and 5 bases lay between the germline ends. This CDR3 is CASSQDPVNTEAFF. In DNA form, the CDR3 reads TGCGCCAGCAGCCAAGATCCGGTGAACACTGAAGCTTTCTTT.

CDR3 region: CASRSSGTGPVEQYF. DNA of the CDR3: TGTGCCAGCAGATCCTCCGGGACAGGACCAGTCGAGCAGTACTTC. The gene calls are TRBV7-8 and TRBJ2-7, with 8 bases lining up with TRBD1. Per germline, CDR1 SGHVS and CDR2 FQNEAQ. The CDR3 has 15 residues. Trimming removed 6 bases from V and 6 bases from J; junction bases left unmatched: 13.

This chain uses TRBV27 with TRBJ1-5, with D perhaps TRBD1 (5 bases). CDR3 length: 15 amino acids. V lost 0 bases, J lost 6 bases, and 12 bases lay in between. Germline V gene sequence: CDR1 MNHEY, CDR2 SMNVEV (reference sequence). The CDR3 is CASSLSFLGTQPQHF. For the CDR3, the DNA is TGTGCCAGCAGTTTATCTTTTTTGGGGACTCAGCCCCAGCATTTT.

The J gene is TRBJ2-7, the V gene TRBV7-2; weak D call: TRBD2 (6 bases). The V end was cut by 5 bases, the J end by 0 bases, with 20 bases between. The CDR3 extends over 17 amino acids. The germline CDR1 and CDR2 sequences are SGHTA and FQGNSA. For the CDR3, the DNA is TGTGCCAGCAGCCCGGCGGGGCAGCCCCTTAGCTCCTACGAGCAGTACTTC. Amino acid sequence: CASSPAGQPLSSYEQYF.

This clone was counted once. The chain employs TRBV27 and TRBJ1-1; D may be TRBD1 (5 bases). The germline V gene encodes CDR1 MNHEY and CDR2 SMNVEV (reference sequence). CDR3 length: 15 amino acids. Trimming pared 7 bases from V and 4 bases from J, leaving 19 bases between. The CDR3, as DNA: TGTGCCAGCATCCCCCGAAGGACGGGGGTCACTGAAGCTTTCTTT. This encodes CASIPRRTGVTEAFF.

The chain joins TRBV9 to TRBJ1-1; weak D call: TRBD1 (6 bases). CDR1 and CDR2 from the germline V gene are SGDLS and YYNGEE. Trimming shortened V by 3 bases and J by 1 base, and 13 bases separated the two germline ends. The CDR3 has 15 amino acids. This CDR3 reads CASSAWGGPNTEAFF. CDR3 nucleotides: TGTGCCAGCAGCGCCTGGGGGGGGCCGAACACTGAAGCTTTCTTT.

This rearrangement joins TRBV6-5 to TRBJ2-3; the D is unclear. V lost 10 bases and J lost 3, with 14 bases in between. This CDR3 is 13 amino acids long. The germline gives CDR1 MNHEY, CDR2 SVGAGI. CDR3 bases: TGTGCCACCAGACTGGACCTGACAGATACGCAGTATTTT. Translating it yields CATRLDLTDTQYF.

This clone showed up just a few times. The chain combines TRBV19 with TRBJ1-3; D may be TRBD1 (5 bases). Germline V gene data show CDR1 as LNHDA and CDR2 as SQIVND (reference sequence). The V gene lost 6 bases and the J gene lost 10 bases, with 10 bases spanning the gap. CDR3 length: 11 amino acids. CDR3 in DNA: TGTGCCAGTAGCTGGGACTTGACCATATATTTT. Its translation is CASSWDLTIYF.

The rearrangement joins TRBV5-4 to TRBJ2-2, with 9 nucleotides matching TRBD2. CDR1 and CDR2 from the germline V gene are SGHNT and YYREEE (reference sequence). The CDR3 spans 19 residues. Losses at the gene ends were 4 bases for V and 1 base for J; bases not matched to a gene: 14. The CDR3 sequence: CASSPRVAGAGMNTGELFF. DNA of the CDR3: TGTGCCAGCAGCCCCCGGGTAGCGGGAGCGGGGATGAACACCGGGGAGCTGTTTTTT.

This chain joins TRBV27 and TRBJ2-2; 12 bases match TRBD2. The CDR3 has 19 amino acids. V lost 0 bases to trimming and J lost 0 bases; unmatched junction nucleotides: 5. CDR1 MNHEY and CDR2 SMNVEV come from the germline V gene (reference sequence). The CDR3 reads CASSLSLTSGRTNTGELFF. In nucleotides, the CDR3 is TGTGCCAGCAGTTTATCCCTGACTAGCGGGAGAACGAACACCGGGGAGCTGTTTTTT.

The rearrangement links TRBV11-3 to TRBJ2-7; the D is unclear. The germline gives CDR1 SGHNT, CDR2 YENEEA. This CDR3 comprises 12 residues. Between the trimmed V and J ends, which lost 3 bases and 2 bases, there was a span of 5 bases. The DNA of the CDR3 is TGTGCCAGCAGCTTGGGGACCTACGAGCAGTACTTC. It encodes CASSLGTYEQYF.

The chain uses TRBV6-5 and TRBJ2-1; D might be TRBD2 (5 bases). V dropped 5 bases and J dropped 9 bases, with 11 bases sitting between them. Per the germline V gene, CDR1 is MNHEY and CDR2 is SVGAGI. The CDR3 consists of 12 residues. The CDR3 loop reads CASSDYSTEQFF. The CDR3 region has the DNA TGTGCCAGCAGTGACTATAGCACTGAGCAGTTCTTC.

This clone has only a few counts. The chain is built from TRBV5-1 and TRBJ2-7; D is uncertain. This CDR3 is built from 14 residues. V was cut by 4 bases and J by 1 base, with 12 bases left in between. Per germline, CDR1 SGHRS and CDR2 YFSETQ. The DNA of the CDR3 is TGCGCCAGCAGCCACACCGGGCCGTCCTACGAGCAGTACTTC. Protein sequence: CASSHTGPSYEQYF.